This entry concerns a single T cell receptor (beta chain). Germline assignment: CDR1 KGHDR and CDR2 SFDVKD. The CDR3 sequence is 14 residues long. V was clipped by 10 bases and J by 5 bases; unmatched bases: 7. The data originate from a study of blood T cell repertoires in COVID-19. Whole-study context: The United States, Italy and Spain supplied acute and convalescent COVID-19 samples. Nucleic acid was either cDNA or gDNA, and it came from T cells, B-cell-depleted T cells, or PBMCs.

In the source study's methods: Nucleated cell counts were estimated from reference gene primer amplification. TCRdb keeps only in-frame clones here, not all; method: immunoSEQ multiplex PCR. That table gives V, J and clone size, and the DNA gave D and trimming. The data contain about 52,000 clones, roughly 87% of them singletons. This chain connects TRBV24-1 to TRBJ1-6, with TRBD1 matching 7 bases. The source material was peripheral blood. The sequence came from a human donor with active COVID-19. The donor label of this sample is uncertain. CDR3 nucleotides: TGTGCCACTACAGGGGTTTGCGATAATTCACCCCTCCACTTT. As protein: CATTGVCDNSPLHF.